This TCR beta chain was recovered during a study of shared clonotypes between healthy human individuals. Positively selected for CCR7, the CD45RO-negative cells used as naive CD8 cells excluded terminally differentiated effector memory CD45RA+ cells. The donors were adults (healthy and HIV-negative) with no recent acute infections or vaccinations. Methods used by the authors: Filtering differed since immunoSEQ provided only junctions, with no quality scores. Assay: immunoSEQ multiplex PCR; the TCRdb copy retains only in-frame clones and omits some. That table gives V, J and clone size, and the DNA gave D and trimming. The sample includes about 2.1 million clones, roughly 95% seen only once; the top ten take roughly 1.7%. Source material: naive CD8+ T cells from PBMCs. This receptor was taken from a man between 18 and 35 years old in good health. Some clones in this sample may be carry-over from other donors' samples.

CDR3 nucleotide sequence: TGTGCCAGCAGCCCCTACGCCCGACCGACGACCTCCTACGAGCAGTACTTC. Its protein product is CASSPYARPTTSYEQYF. The V gene is TRBV7-9, the J gene TRBJ2-7; no clear D gene. Trimming pared 5 bases from V and 0 bases from J, leaving 20 bases between. Per the germline V gene, CDR1 is SEHNR and CDR2 is FQNEAQ (reference sequence). The CDR3 is 17 amino acids.